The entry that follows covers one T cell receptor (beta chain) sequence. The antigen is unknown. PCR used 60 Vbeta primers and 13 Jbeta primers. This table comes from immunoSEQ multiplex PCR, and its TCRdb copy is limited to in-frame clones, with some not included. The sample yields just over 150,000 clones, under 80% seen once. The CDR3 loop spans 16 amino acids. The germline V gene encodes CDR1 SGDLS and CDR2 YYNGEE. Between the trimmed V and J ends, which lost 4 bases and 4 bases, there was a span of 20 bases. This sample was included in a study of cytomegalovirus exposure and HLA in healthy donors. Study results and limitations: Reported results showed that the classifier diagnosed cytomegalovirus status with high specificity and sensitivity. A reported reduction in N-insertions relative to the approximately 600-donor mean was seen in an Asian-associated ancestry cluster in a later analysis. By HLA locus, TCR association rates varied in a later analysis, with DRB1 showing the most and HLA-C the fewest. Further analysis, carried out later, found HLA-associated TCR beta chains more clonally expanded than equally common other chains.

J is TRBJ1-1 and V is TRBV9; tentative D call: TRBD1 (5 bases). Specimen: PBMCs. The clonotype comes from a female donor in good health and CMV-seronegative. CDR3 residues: CASSSRGGQPGTEAFF. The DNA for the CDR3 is TGTGCCAGCAGCTCGAGAGGTGGACAACCGGGCACTGAAGCTTTCTTT.